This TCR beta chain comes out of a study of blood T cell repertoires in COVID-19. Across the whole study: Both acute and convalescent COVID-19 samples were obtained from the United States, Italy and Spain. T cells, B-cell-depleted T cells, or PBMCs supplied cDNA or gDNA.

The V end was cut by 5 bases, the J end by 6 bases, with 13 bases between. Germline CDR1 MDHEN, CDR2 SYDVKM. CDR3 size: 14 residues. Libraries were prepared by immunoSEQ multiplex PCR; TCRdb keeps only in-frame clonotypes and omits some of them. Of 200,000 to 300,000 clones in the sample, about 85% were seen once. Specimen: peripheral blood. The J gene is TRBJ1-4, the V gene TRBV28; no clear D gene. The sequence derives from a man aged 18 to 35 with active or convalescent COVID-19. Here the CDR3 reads CASSPGSGHEKLFF. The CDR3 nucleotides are TGTGCCAGCAGTCCCGGGTCTGGCCATGAAAAACTGTTTTTT.